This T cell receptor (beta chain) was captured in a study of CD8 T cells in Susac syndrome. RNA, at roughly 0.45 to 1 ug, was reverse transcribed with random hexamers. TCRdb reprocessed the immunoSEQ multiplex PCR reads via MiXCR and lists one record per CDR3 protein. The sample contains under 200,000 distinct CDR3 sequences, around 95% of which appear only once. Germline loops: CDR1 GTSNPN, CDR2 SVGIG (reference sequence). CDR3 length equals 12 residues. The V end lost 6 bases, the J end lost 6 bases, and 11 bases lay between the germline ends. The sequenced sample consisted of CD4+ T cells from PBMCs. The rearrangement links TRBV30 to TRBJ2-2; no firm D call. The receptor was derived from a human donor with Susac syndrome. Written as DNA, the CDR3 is TGTGCCTGCCGCAGCGAGGCCGGGGAGCTGTTTTTT. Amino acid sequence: CACRSEAGELFF.